Below, 10 T cell receptor beta chains from the same sample are listed, as sequenced in a study of T cell responses to AZD1222 COVID-19 vaccine. Method: immunoSEQ multiplex PCR; TCRdb's copy keeps in-frame clones and lacks some. The sample lists about 150,000 clones, 93% occurring once. The sample consisted of peripheral blood, taken on day 0 of AZD1222 vaccination. Receptors originate from an adult in good health.

The chain combines TRBV18 with TRBJ1-2; D not resolved. CDR1 and CDR2 (germline): KGHSH, LQKENI. CDR3 length: 13 amino acids. Trimming cost V 5 bases and J 2 bases, with 9 bases left between them. Here the CDR3 DNA reads TGTGCCAGCTCAGAGGGAAGGAACTATGGCTACACCTTC. It codes for CASSEGRNYGYTF.

This clone was found once. V usage is TRBV27 and J usage is TRBJ2-7, with TRBD2 identical over 9 bases. Germline V gene sequence: CDR1 MNHEY, CDR2 SMNVEV (reference sequence). This CDR3 spans 15 amino acids. Germline trimming cut 5 bases from V and 4 bases from J; bases unmatched to any gene: 9. Here the CDR3 reads CASSPTLAGGYEQYF. As DNA, the CDR3 is TGTGCCAGCAGTCCCACCCTGGCGGGAGGGTACGAGCAGTACTTC.

V usage is TRBV27 and J usage is TRBJ2-7; weak D call: TRBD1 (5 bases). CDR3 size: 15 residues. Germline lookup yields CDR1 MNHEY and CDR2 SMNVEV (reference sequence). Trimming cost V 2 bases and J 2 bases, with 13 bases left between them. The CDR3 sequence is CASSLIGRVPYEQYF. CDR3 sequence (DNA): TGTGCCAGCAGTTTAATAGGCAGGGTTCCCTACGAGCAGTACTTC.

The CDR3 DNA is TGTGCCAGCAGTGAATACGGACCCCAAGAGACCCAGTACTTC. Protein product: CASSEYGPQETQYF. This chain uses TRBV2 with TRBJ2-5; D is uncertain. The CDR3 extends over 14 amino acids. The germline V gene encodes CDR1 SNHLY and CDR2 FYNNEI. V lost 2 bases to trimming and J lost 1 base, with 8 bases between them. Full variable domain (outside the CDR3, taken from reference TRBV2 and TRBJ2-5): EPEVTQTPSHQVTQMGQEVILRCVPISNHLYFYWYRQILGQKVEFLVSFYNNEISEKSEIFDDQFSVERPDGSNFTLKIRSTKLEDSAMYFCASSEYGPQETQYFGPGTRLLVL.

The chain employs TRBV19 and TRBJ1-1, with D perhaps matching TRBD1 (6 bases). The ends were cut back, 2 bases at V and 0 bases at J, with 16 bases in the middle. This CDR3 is 17 amino acids long. Germline CDR1 and CDR2: LNHDA and SQIVND (reference sequence). The CDR3 coding sequence is TGTGCCAGTAGTATACAGGGCGGGGGGGCGTTGAACACTGAAGCTTTCTTT. Its translation is CASSIQGGGALNTEAFF. The full variable domain, in which reference TRBV19 and TRBJ1-1 provide the parts outside the CDR3, is DGGITQSPKYLFRKEGQNVTLSCEQNLNHDAMYWYRQDPGQGLRLIYYSQIVNDFQKGDIAEGYSVSREKKESFPLTVTSAQKNPTAFYLCASSIQGGGALNTEAFFGQGTRLTVV.

The V and J genes are TRBV5-4 and TRBJ2-2; the match to TRBD2 covers 14 bases. The CDR3 runs to 18 residues. Trimming at V came to 4 bases and at J to 4 bases, leaving 9 bases not matched to a gene. The V gene's germline CDR1 is SGHNT and CDR2 YYREEE (reference sequence). The CDR3 spells CASSPPTSGRGTTGELFF. CDR3 nucleotides: TGTGCCAGCAGCCCACCGACTAGCGGGAGGGGAACCACCGGGGAGCTGTTTTTT.

The V gene is TRBV29-1, the J gene TRBJ1-1; TRBD1 matches 9 bases. Trimming at V came to 4 bases and at J to 1 base, leaving 7 bases not matched to a gene. The CDR3 loop spans 15 amino acids. Germline CDR1 is SQVTM and CDR2 is ANQGSEA. CDR3 residues: CSVVWDRDPNTEAFF. The CDR3 DNA reads TGCAGCGTTGTTTGGGACAGGGACCCGAACACTGAAGCTTTCTTT.

The genes are TRBV5-6 and TRBJ2-5; 7 nucleotides line up with TRBD1. The CDR3 runs to 14 residues. The germline V gene encodes CDR1 SGHDT and CDR2 YYEEEE. Germline trimming cut 1 base from V and 4 bases from J; bases unmatched to any gene: 4. Here the CDR3 reads CASSLPRGPETQYF. The CDR3, as DNA: TGTGCCAGCAGCTTGCCGAGGGGGCCAGAGACCCAGTACTTC.

The rearrangement joins TRBV6-6 to TRBJ2-7; no definite D call. Germline assignment: CDR1 MNHNY and CDR2 SVGAGI (reference sequence). CDR3 size: 14 residues. Trimming took 0 bases from V and 3 from J, leaving 9 bases between them. CDR3 sequence (DNA): TGTGCCAGCAGTTACTCGAGGACCGACTACGAGCAGTACTTC. Translation gives CASSYSRTDYEQYF.

This chain uses TRBV7-9 with TRBJ2-3; D might be TRBD1 (6 bases). Germline loops: CDR1 SEHNR, CDR2 FQNEAQ (reference sequence). Trimming took 1 base from V and 4 from J, leaving 18 bases between them. This CDR3 has 17 residues. This CDR3 is CASSLVGGIIRADTQYF. CDR3 DNA: TGTGCCAGCAGCTTAGTAGGGGGAATTATCAGGGCAGATACGCAGTATTTT.